This TCR beta chain was retrieved from a study of blood T cell repertoires in COVID-19. The CDR3 is made up of 14 amino acids. Trimming left V 3 bases short and J 5 bases short, with 14 bases between. Germline V gene data show CDR1 as SGDLS and CDR2 as YYNGEE. In the authors' methods: Researchers report that nucleated cell counts were estimated from reference gene primer amplification. Assay used: immunoSEQ multiplex PCR; TCRdb lists only in-frame clones, some missing. V, J and clone size derive from that table, while D and trimming were established from the DNA sequence. The data hold roughly 350,000 clones, with around 86% observed a single time.

Sequencing used peripheral blood. The receptor was derived from a woman in her forties or fifties with COVID-19, enrolled during active disease. V is TRBV9 and J is TRBJ1-1; D is undetermined. The CDR3 sequence: CASSARREVTEAFF. DNA of the CDR3: TGTGCCAGCAGCGCTCGTCGGGAGGTAACTGAAGCTTTCTTT.